This T cell receptor (beta chain) was documented in a study of vaccination and CD4 T cells after COVID-19. Study observations and caveats: A nonsignificant rise from roughly 22 to 38 was seen in the median number of SARS-CoV-2-reactive clonotypes.

This clonotype was picked up a small number of times. The antigen is undetermined. CDR1 is MNHNS and CDR2 is SASEGT in the germline V gene. Trimming shortened V by 5 bases and J by 8 bases, and 12 bases separated the two germline ends. CDR3 length: 12 residues. Noted treatment: roughly ten-day PBMC culture with coronavirus spike peptide pools or control peptides (ViraFEST assay). An unexposed donor provided the CD4+ T cells, which were collected before the COVID-19 pandemic (2011-2018). Culture of approximately 2.1 million PBMCs per well took place with roughly 9.6 IU/ml IL-2 and 8 to 10 ug/ml peptide pools. CD4+ T cells that had been cultured provided DNA sequenced with the Oncomine TCR Beta short-read assay. Each CDR3 protein is one row after TCRdb ran MiXCR on the PCR reads. The data hold some 6,500 distinct CDR3 sequences, with approximately 32% observed a single time.

Sample: CD4+ T cells from blood, cultured in vitro. This clonotype was obtained from a human donor in good health. V and J are TRBV6-1 and TRBJ1-1; D unresolved. The CDR3, as DNA: TGTGCCAGCAGTCTCGAGGGAGGAGAAGCTTTCTTT. It yields the protein CASSLEGGEAFF.